What follows describes a single T cell receptor (beta chain). From germline, CDR1 is KGHSH and CDR2 LQKENI. This CDR3 has 16 amino acids. The junction had 8 bases not matched to a gene; V was cut back by 3 bases and J by 1 base. Recruits, aged about 18 to 95 years, lived in under 25 US areas. Membership in each cohort depended on participant-reported clinical history. This specimen comes from a study of blood T cell repertoires in COVID-19. For the study at large: COVID-19 samples from acute and convalescent phases originated in the United States, Italy and Spain.

As originally analysed: Amplifying reference gene primers gave estimates of nucleated cell counts. Measured with immunoSEQ multiplex PCR; TCRdb has only the in-frame clones, and not every one. The DNA was the basis for D and trimming; V, J and clone size are from that table. This sample has roughly 150,000 clones, with about 80% found just once. This sequence was found in a woman in her 70s in a cohort exposed to, infected with or recovered from COVID-19 (not recorded which). The chain couples TRBV18 to TRBJ1-1; TRBD1 aligns across 7 bases. Sequenced sample: PBMCs or T cells enriched from blood (not recorded which). The CDR3 nucleotides read TGTGCCAGCTCACCCAGACAGGGTACCGAGAACACTGAAGCTTTCTTT. Protein: CASSPRQGTENTEAFF. The full variable domain, in which reference TRBV18 and TRBJ1-1 provide the parts outside the CDR3, is NAGVMQNPRHLVRRRGQEARLRCSPMKGHSHVYWYRQLPEEGLKFMVYLQKENIIDESGMPKERFSAEFPKEGPSILRIQQVVRGDSAAYFCASSPRQGTENTEAFFGQGTRLTVV.